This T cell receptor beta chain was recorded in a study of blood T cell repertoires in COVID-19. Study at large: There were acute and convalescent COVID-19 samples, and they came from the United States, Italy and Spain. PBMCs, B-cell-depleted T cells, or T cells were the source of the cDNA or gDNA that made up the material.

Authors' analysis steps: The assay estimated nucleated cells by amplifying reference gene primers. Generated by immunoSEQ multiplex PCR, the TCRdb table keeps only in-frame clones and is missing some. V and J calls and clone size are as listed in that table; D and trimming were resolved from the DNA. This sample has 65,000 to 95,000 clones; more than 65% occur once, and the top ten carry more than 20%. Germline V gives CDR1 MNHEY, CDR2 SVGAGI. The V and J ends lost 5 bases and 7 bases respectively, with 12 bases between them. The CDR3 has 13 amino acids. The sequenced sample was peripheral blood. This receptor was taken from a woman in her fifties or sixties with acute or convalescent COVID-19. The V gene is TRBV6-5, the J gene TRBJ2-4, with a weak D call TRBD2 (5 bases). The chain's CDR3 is CASSPDYQNIQYF. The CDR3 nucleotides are TGTGCCAGCAGTCCCGACTACCAGAACATTCAGTACTTC.